This T cell receptor (beta chain) was documented in a study of cytomegalovirus exposure and HLA in healthy donors. Regarding the study as a whole: The later analysis indicated that the majority of CMV-associated TCR beta chains appeared HLA-restricted. Both high specificity and high sensitivity reportedly marked the classifier's diagnosis of cytomegalovirus status. Using a false discovery rate of 0.05, a later analysis showed that approximately 16,000 TCR beta sequences were associated with HLA alleles. In a later analysis, compared with equally common non-associated chains, HLA-associated beta chains were more expanded.

This CDR3 contains 17 residues. Germline trimming cut 4 bases from V and 0 bases from J; bases unmatched to any gene: 6. The germline gives CDR1 MRHNA, CDR2 SNTAGT. The sample holds one count of this clone. Its antigen remains unknown. Primers for the PCR totalled 60 Vbeta and 13 Jbeta. Libraries were prepared by immunoSEQ multiplex PCR; TCRdb keeps only in-frame clonotypes and omits some of them. The data contain just over 95,000 clones, approximately 72% of them singletons. The receptor was isolated from a middle-aged woman in good health and CMV-seropositive. The sequenced sample consisted of PBMCs. This chain joins TRBV6-4 and TRBJ2-3; TRBD2 agrees at 11 bases. The CDR3 spells CASSAPGLAESTDTQYF. The CDR3, as DNA: TGTGCCAGCAGTGCCCCGGGACTAGCGGAAAGCACAGATACGCAGTATTTT.